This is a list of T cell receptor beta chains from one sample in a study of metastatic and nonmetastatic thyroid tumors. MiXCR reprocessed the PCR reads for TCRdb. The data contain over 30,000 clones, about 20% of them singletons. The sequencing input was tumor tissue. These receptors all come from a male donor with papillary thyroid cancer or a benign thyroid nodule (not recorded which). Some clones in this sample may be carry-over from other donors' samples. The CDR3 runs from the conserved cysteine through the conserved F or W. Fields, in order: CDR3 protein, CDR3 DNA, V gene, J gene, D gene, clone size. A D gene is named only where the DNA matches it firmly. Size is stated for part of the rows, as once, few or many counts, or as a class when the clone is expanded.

CASSLWGGTGELFF,TGTGCCAGCAGTTTATGGGGAGGGACCGGGGAGCTGTTTTTT,TRBV28,TRBJ2-2,TRBD2,many
CASSLALAGGVYNEQFF,TGCGCCAGCAGCTTGGCCCTGGCGGGGGGTGTCTACAATGAGCAGTTCTTC,TRBV5-1,TRBJ2-1,TRBD2,.
CASSEGGPSGANVLTF,TGCGCCAGCAGTGAGGGCGGACCCTCTGGGGCCAACGTCCTGACTTTC,TRBV10-1,TRBJ2-6,.,few
CASSTGQGRGYEQYF,TGTGCCAGCAGTACGGGACAGGGCCGCGGTTACGAGCAGTACTTC,TRBV6-1,TRBJ2-7,TRBD1,.
CASSLASHSYEQYF,TGTGCCAGCAGTTTAGCGTCCCATTCCTACGAGCAGTACTTC,TRBV28,TRBJ2-7,.,.
CASSFGLAGAREQFF,TGTGCCAGCAGCTTCGGACTAGCGGGAGCTCGTGAGCAGTTCTTC,TRBV11-2,TRBJ2-1,TRBD2,.
CSARDRGRVGQPQHF,TGCAGTGCTCGGGACAGGGGGAGGGTTGGTCAGCCCCAGCATTTT,TRBV20-1,TRBJ1-5,TRBD1,.
CASSSTGRNQPQHF,TGTGCCAGCAGCTCAACGGGGAGAAATCAGCCCCAACATTTT,TRBV12-3/TRBV12-4,TRBJ1-5,.,.
CASQSKEYTEAFF,TGTGCCAGTCAGTCCAAGGAGTACACTGAAGCTTTCTTT,TRBV6-1,TRBJ1-1,.,medium-sized
CASSWLLTGTSGGNEQFF,TGTGCCAGCAGTTGGCTACTCACCGGGACTAGCGGGGGAAATGAGCAGTTCTTC,TRBV28,TRBJ2-1,TRBD2,many
CASSPGTGFIPDTQYF,TGTGCCAGTAGTCCAGGGACAGGGTTTATTCCGGATACGCAGTATTTT,TRBV19,TRBJ2-3,TRBD1,once
CASSPTGTPYLEKLFF,TGTGCCAGCAGTCCGACAGGAACCCCATATCTGGAAAAACTGTTTTTT,TRBV7-2,TRBJ1-4,.,many